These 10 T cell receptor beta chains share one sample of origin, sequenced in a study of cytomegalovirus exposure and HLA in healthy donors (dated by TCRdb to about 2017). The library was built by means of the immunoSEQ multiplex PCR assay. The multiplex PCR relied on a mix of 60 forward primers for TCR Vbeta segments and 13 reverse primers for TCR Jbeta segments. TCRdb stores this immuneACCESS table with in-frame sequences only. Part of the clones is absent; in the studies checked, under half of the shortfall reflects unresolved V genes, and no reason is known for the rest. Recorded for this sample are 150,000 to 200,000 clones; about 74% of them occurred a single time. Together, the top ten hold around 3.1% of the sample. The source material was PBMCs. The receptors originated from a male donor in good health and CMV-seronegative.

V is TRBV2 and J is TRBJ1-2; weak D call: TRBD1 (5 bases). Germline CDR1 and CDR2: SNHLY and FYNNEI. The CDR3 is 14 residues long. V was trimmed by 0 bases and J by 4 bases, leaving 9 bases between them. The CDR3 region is CASSEASGSYGYTF. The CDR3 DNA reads TGTGCCAGCAGTGAAGCATCAGGGTCCTATGGCTACACCTTC.

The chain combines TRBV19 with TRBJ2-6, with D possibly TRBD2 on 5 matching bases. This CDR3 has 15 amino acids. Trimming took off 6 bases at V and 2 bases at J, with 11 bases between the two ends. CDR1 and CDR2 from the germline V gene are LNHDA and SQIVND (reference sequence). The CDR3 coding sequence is TGTGCCAGTAGCTCCGGACTTGCTGGGGCCAACGTCCTGACTTTC. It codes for CASSSGLAGANVLTF.

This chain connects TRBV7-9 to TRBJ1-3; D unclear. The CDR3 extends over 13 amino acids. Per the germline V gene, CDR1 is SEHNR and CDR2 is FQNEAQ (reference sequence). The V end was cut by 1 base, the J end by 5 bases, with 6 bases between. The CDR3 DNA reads TGTGCCAGCAGCTTAGACGACAGAAACACCATATATTTT. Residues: CASSLDDRNTIYF.

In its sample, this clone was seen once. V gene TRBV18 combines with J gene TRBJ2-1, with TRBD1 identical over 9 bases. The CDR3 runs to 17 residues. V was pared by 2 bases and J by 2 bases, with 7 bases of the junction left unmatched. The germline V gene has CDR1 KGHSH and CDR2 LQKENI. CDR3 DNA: TGTGCCAGCTCACCATCCGTCAGGACAGGGGCCTACAATGAGCAGTTCTTC. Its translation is CASSPSVRTGAYNEQFF.

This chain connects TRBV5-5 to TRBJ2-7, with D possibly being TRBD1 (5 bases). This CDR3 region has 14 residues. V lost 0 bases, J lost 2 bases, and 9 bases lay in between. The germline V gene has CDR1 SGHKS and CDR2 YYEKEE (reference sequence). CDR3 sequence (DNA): TGTGCCAGCAGCTTGGGGGGCTGGGCCTACGAGCAGTACTTC. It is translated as CASSLGGWAYEQYF.

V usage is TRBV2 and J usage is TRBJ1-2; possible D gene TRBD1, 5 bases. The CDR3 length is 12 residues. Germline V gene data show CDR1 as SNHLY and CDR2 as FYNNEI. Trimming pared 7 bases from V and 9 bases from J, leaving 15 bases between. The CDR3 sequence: CASTVWGESYTF. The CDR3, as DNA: TGTGCCAGCACTGTCTGGGGGGAGAGCTACACCTTC.

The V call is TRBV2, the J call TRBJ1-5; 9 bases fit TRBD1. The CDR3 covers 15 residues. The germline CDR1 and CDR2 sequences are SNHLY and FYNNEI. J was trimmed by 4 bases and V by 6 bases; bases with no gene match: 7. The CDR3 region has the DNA TGTGCCAGCAGAGCCGGGACAGGGCCTAATCAGCCCCAGCATTTT. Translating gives CASRAGTGPNQPQHF.

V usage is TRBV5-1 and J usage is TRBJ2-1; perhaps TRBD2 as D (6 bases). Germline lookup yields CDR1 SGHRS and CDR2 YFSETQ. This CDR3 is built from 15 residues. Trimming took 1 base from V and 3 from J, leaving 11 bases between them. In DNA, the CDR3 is TGCGCCAGCAGCTTGATAGCGGTCCTCTACAATGAGCAGTTCTTC. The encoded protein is CASSLIAVLYNEQFF.

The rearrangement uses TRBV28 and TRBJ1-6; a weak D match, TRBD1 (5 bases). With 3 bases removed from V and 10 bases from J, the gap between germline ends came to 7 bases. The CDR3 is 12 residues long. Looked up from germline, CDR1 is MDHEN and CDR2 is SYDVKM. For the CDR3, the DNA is TGTGCCAGCAGTTTTCAGGGCTCACCCCTCCACTTT. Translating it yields CASSFQGSPLHF.

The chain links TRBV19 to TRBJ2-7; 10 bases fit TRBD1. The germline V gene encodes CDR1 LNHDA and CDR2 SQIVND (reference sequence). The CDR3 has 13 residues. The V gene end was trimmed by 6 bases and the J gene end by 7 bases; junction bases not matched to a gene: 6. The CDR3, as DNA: TGTGCCAGTAGCACCGGACAGGGGGGTGAGCAGTACTTC. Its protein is CASSTGQGGEQYF.